This section outlines one T cell receptor (beta chain) sequence together with its context. Antigen unknown. The sample belongs to a study of blood T cells in healthy people across ages. Study-wide results and limits: PBMCs went unsorted, and a conclusive naive versus antigen-experienced comparison was therefore prevented.

A J-beta primer mix and a sample-barcoded 5' primer were used in a second PCR of about 7 to 12 cycles. TCRdb ran MiXCR on the 5' RACE reads and lists one entry per CDR3 protein. The table includes approximately 490,000 distinct CDR3 sequences, less than 25% detected once. Germline V gene data show CDR1 as SEHNR and CDR2 as FQNEAQ (reference sequence). The V gene lost 5 bases and the J gene lost 2 bases, with 15 bases spanning the gap. This CDR3 has 15 amino acids. The same data also contributed to another study, on T cells of mothers and their children.

The sample comprised blood. This chain connects TRBV7-9 to TRBJ1-1; possibly TRBD1 for D (6 bases). This TCR was recovered from a boy younger than 18 in good health. The CDR3 protein is CASSRVRGSNTEAFF. The DNA for the CDR3 is TGTGCCAGCAGCCGGGTCAGGGGCTCTAACACTGAAGCTTTCTTT.